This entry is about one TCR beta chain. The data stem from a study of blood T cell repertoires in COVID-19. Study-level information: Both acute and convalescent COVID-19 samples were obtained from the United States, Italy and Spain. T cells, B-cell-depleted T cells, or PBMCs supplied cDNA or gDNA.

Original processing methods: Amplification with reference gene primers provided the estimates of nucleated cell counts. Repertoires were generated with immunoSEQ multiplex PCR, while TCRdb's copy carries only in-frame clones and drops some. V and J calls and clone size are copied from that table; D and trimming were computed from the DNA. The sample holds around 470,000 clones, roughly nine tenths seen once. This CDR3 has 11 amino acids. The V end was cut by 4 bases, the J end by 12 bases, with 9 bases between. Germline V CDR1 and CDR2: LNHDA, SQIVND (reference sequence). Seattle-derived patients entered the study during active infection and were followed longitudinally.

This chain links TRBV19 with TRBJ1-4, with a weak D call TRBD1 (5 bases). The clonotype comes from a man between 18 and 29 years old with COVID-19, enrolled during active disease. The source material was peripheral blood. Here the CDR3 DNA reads TGTGCCAGTAGTACACGGGGGGAACTGTTTTTT. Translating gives CASSTRGELFF. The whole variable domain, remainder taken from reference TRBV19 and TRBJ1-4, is DGGITQSPKYLFRKEGQNVTLSCEQNLNHDAMYWYRQDPGQGLRLIYYSQIVNDFQKGDIAEGYSVSREKKESFPLTVTSAQKNPTAFYLCASSTRGELFFGSGTQLSVL.